This TCR beta chain came from a study of regulatory T cells in long-lasting Graves disease. Study results and caveats: Those with persistent disease had in common more public clonotypes (about 2,500) than new patients (about 970). Favoring TRBV28, TRBJ1-2 and TRBJ2-5 was a feature seen in persistent disease. Only peripheral blood was studied, not thyroid tissue.

CDR3 length: 14 residues. Germline V CDR1 and CDR2: MNHEY, SVGAGI. The time point was: persistent/refractory GD, antithyroid drugs over 5 years with positive TRAb. The authors made the TCR library using RNA they extracted from PBMCs. Assembly of TCR beta libraries relied on iRepertoire HTBI primers together with Arm-PCR of CDR3 regions. MiXCR was run by TCRdb on the multiplex PCR reads, yielding one entry per CDR3 protein. The sample carries 350,000 to 450,000 distinct CDR3 sequences, 21% recorded once. This clonotype was seen only once. Its antigen is unknown. A far bigger clonotype differs at one base, so this is likely a read error.

This sequence joins TRBV6-5 and TRBJ2-7; a weak D match, TRBD1 (5 bases). The specimen comprised peripheral blood mononuclear cells (PBMCs), sampled when the disease was refractory, from a patient treated with antithyroid drugs. This sequence originates from a female donor with Graves disease. CDR3 sequence: CASSYRGSSYGQYF. In nucleotides, the CDR3 is TGTGCCAGCAGTTACAGGGGCAGCTCCTACGGGCAGTACTTC.